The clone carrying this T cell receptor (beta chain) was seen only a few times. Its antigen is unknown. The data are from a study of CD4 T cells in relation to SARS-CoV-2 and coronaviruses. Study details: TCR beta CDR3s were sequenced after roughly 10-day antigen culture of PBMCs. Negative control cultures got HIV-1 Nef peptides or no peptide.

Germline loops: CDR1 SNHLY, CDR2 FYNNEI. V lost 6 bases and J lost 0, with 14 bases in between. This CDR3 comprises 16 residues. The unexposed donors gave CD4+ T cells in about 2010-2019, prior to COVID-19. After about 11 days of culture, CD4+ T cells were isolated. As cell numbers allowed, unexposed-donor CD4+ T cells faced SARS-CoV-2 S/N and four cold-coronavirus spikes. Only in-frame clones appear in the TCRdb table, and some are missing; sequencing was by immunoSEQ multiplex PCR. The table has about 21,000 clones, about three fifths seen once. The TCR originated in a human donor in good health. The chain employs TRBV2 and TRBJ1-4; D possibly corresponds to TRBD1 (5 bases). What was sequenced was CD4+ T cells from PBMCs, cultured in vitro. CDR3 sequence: CASRGQGLSTNEKLFF. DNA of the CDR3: TGTGCCAGCAGAGGGCAGGGACTATCAACTAATGAAAAACTGTTTTTT.